A single sample is the source of the 32 T cell receptor beta chains below, sequenced in a study of CD8 T cells in Susac syndrome. Random-hexamer reverse transcription was applied to roughly 0.5 to 1 ug RNA. TCRdb re-called the immunoSEQ multiplex PCR reads through MiXCR, storing one row per CDR3 protein. The table includes 55,000 to 85,000 distinct CDR3 sequences, 96% detected once. The sample consisted of CD4+ T cells from PBMCs. The receptors shown here come from a human donor with multiple sclerosis.

The rearrangement joins TRBV12-3 or TRBV12-4 to TRBJ1-1, with TRBD1 as a possible D gene (6 bases). Trimming left V 6 bases short and J 2 bases short, with 19 bases between. CDR3 length: 16 residues. In nucleotides, the CDR3 is TGTGCCAGCAGCCTCGGTGAGGGGGGATCCAACACTGAAGCTTTCTTT. Translated: CASSLGEGGSNTEAFF.

This chain uses TRBV7-2 with TRBJ1-5; tentatively, D is TRBD1 (6 bases). The V end was cut by 0 bases, the J end by 5 bases, with 11 bases between. The CDR3 runs 15 residues. CDR1 is SGHTA, CDR2 FQGNSA, per germline. CDR3 nucleotide sequence: TGTGCCAGCAGCTTAGCCAGGGGTGGCTATCAGCCCCAGCATTTT. As protein: CASSLARGGYQPQHF. Full variable domain (outside the CDR3, taken from reference TRBV7-2 and TRBJ1-5): GAGVSQSPSNKVTEKGKDVELRCDPISGHTALYWYRQSLGQGLEFLIYFQGNSAPDKSGLPSDRFSAERTGGSVSTLTIQRTQQEDSAVYLCASSLARGGYQPQHFGDGTRLSIL.

The J gene is TRBJ2-4, the V gene TRBV29-1; D unclear. The CDR3 length is 14 residues. CDR1 and CDR2 (germline): SQVTM, ANQGSEA. V was clipped by 5 bases and J by 0 bases, with 11 bases between them. CDR3 DNA: TGCAGCGTTATCACGGTCCAAGCCAAAAACATTCAGTACTTC. Protein sequence: CSVITVQAKNIQYF.

This clonotype has only a few counts. The chain has TRBV6-1 and TRBJ2-1, with a possible D match to TRBD1 (5 bases). Trimming removed 10 bases from V and 4 bases from J, with 17 bases in between. CDR1 and CDR2 (germline): MNHNS, SASEGT. The CDR3 loop spans 14 amino acids. CDR3 sequence reads: CAIQETARYNEQFF. The CDR3 DNA reads TGTGCCATCCAGGAGACAGCGAGGTACAATGAGCAGTTCTTC.

The chain links TRBV19 to TRBJ2-5, with D hard to call. V lost 1 base to trimming and J lost 2 bases, with 5 bases between them. Looked up from germline, CDR1 is LNHDA and CDR2 is SQIVND (reference sequence). The CDR3 extends over 13 amino acids. The CDR3 loop is CASSIGTQETQYF. In nucleotides, the CDR3 is TGTGCCAGTAGTATAGGGACGCAAGAGACCCAGTACTTC.

V usage is TRBV28 and J usage is TRBJ1-2; D unresolved. Per the germline V gene, CDR1 is MDHEN and CDR2 is SYDVKM. Trimming took 6 bases from V and 2 from J, leaving 16 bases between them. The CDR3 totals 15 residues. CDR3 DNA: TGTGCCAGCAGGAGACCCGGGGAGGGAAACTATGGCTACACCTTC. Amino acid sequence: CASRRPGEGNYGYTF.

V is TRBV25-1 and J is TRBJ1-1; no firm D call. The CDR3 sequence is 16 residues long. CDR1 and CDR2 from the germline V gene are MGHDK and SYGVNS. The V gene lost 0 bases and the J gene lost 0 bases, with 11 bases spanning the gap. DNA for the CDR3: TGTGCCAGCAGTGAATATGGTAAGAACATGAACACTGAAGCTTTCTTT. Its translation: CASSEYGKNMNTEAFF.

This clonotype was picked up one time. The chain combines TRBV30 with TRBJ2-7, with 8 nucleotides matching TRBD1. Germline-derived CDR1 and CDR2 are GTSNPN and SVGIG (reference sequence). The CDR3 contains 16 residues. The V segment lost 1 base and the J segment 3 bases; nucleotides outside the gene matches: 11. The CDR3 DNA is TGTGCCTGGAGTGGGGACCCAGGGGGCGGGTTCTACGAGCAGTACTTC. Translation gives CAWSGDPGGGFYEQYF.

The chain carries TRBV6-6 and TRBJ1-5, with a possible D match to TRBD1 (5 bases). Trimming stripped 2 bases from V and 5 bases from J, with 10 bases between. CDR1 MNHNY and CDR2 SVGAGI come from the germline V gene (reference sequence). This CDR3 has 14 residues. CDR3 residues: CASSYGGFDQPQHF. The CDR3 DNA reads as TGTGCCAGCAGTTACGGGGGGTTTGATCAGCCCCAGCATTTT.

This clonotype is a singleton in its sample. This chain joins TRBV5-1 and TRBJ2-3, with D perhaps matching TRBD2 (5 bases). Germline V gene data show CDR1 as SGHRS and CDR2 as YFSETQ. The CDR3 spans 15 residues. Trimming pared 3 bases from V and 0 bases from J, leaving 11 bases between. This CDR3 is CASSYGRRSTDTQYF. CDR3 in DNA: TGCGCCAGCAGCTACGGACGGAGGAGCACAGATACGCAGTATTTT.

For the CDR3, the DNA is TGTGCCAGCAGCCACCCGGGACAGCAAACCTATGGCTACACCTTC. This gives the protein CASSHPGQQTYGYTF. This chain connects TRBV3-1 to TRBJ1-2, with 7 bases lining up with TRBD1. CDR3 size: 15 residues. The J segment lost 4 bases and the V segment lost 3 bases, leaving 8 bases of the junction unmatched. Germline V gene data show CDR1 as LGHDT and CDR2 as YNNKEL (reference sequence). Full variable domain (missing parts from reference TRBV3-1 and TRBJ1-2): DTAVSQTPKYLVTQMGNDKSIKCEQNLGHDTMYWYKQDSKKFLKIMFSYNNKELIINETVPNRFSPKSPDKAHLNLHINSLELGDSAVYFCASSHPGQQTYGYTFGSGTRLTVV.

This chain connects TRBV5-1 to TRBJ2-7; D uncertain. V was clipped by 2 bases and J by 0 bases, with 9 bases between them. This CDR3 spans 14 amino acids. Per germline, CDR1 SGHRS and CDR2 YFSETQ. The CDR3 bases are TGCGCCAGCAGCTTCCAGTCGAGCTCCTACGAGCAGTACTTC. Amino acid sequence: CASSFQSSSYEQYF.

CDR3 region: CASSQDIGRGDYEQYF. The CDR3 coding sequence is TGTGCCAGCAGCCAAGATATAGGGAGAGGGGACTACGAGCAGTACTTC. The rearrangement links TRBV3-1 to TRBJ2-7, with D perhaps matching TRBD1 or TRBD2 (5 bases each). V lost 0 bases, J lost 3 bases, and 15 bases lay in between. The CDR3 is 16 residues long. In germline, CDR1 is LGHDT, CDR2 YNNKEL (reference sequence).

This clonotype was seen a single time. The chain joins TRBV5-1 to TRBJ2-5; 8 nucleotides line up with TRBD1. CDR3 length equals 13 residues. Germline CDR1 reads SGHRS; CDR2 reads YFSETQ. V shed 4 bases, J shed 6 bases, and the junction held 5 bases outside the gene matches. Here the CDR3 DNA reads TGCGCCAGCAGCGTAGACAGGGGCCAGACCCAGTACTTC. This sequence encodes CASSVDRGQTQYF. The whole variable domain, filled in from reference TRBV5-1 and TRBJ2-5, reads KAGVTQTPRYLIKTRGQQVTLSCSPISGHRSVSWYQQTPGQGLQFLFEYFSETQRNKGNFPGRFSGRQFSNSRSEMNVSTLELGDSALYLCASSVDRGQTQYFGPGTRLLVL.

V gene TRBV7-6 combines with J gene TRBJ2-3; 8 bases align to TRBD1. V lost 5 bases to trimming and J lost 7 bases; unmatched junction nucleotides: 11. The V gene's germline CDR1 is SGHVS and CDR2 FNYEAQ. The length of the CDR3 is 15 residues. CDR3 in amino acids: CASSKATGGYNTQYF. The CDR3 DNA follows: TGTGCCAGCAGCAAAGCTACAGGGGGGTATAATACGCAGTATTTT. The complete variable domain, with remaining parts taken from reference TRBV7-6 and TRBJ2-3, reads GAGVSQSPRYKVTKRGQDVALRCDPISGHVSLYWYRQALGQGPEFLTYFNYEAQQDKSGLPNDRFSAERPEGSISTLTIQRTEQRDSAMYRCASSKATGGYNTQYFGPGTRLTVL.

The V gene is TRBV19, the J gene TRBJ1-5; 9 nucleotides align to TRBD1. Germline V CDR1 and CDR2: LNHDA, SQIVND (reference sequence). The CDR3 runs 16 residues. J lost 5 bases, V lost 3 bases, and 8 bases had no gene match. As DNA, the CDR3 is TGTGCCAGTAGTATTCGTGGGACAGGGACGGATCAGCCCCAGCATTTT. It yields the protein CASSIRGTGTDQPQHF.

The rearrangement links TRBV6-8 to TRBJ2-1, with 11 bases aligning to TRBD2. V lost 4 bases to trimming and J lost 2 bases; unmatched junction nucleotides: 4. This CDR3 region has 16 residues. The germline CDR1 and CDR2 sequences are MNHGY and SAAAGT. The CDR3 region has the DNA TGTGCCAGCAGTTTAGCGGGGGGGGACCCCTACAATGAGCAGTTCTTC. Translating gives CASSLAGGDPYNEQFF.

The chain employs TRBV3-1 and TRBJ2-5, with 15 bases aligning to TRBD2. From germline, CDR1 is LGHDT and CDR2 YNNKEL (reference sequence). J was trimmed by 5 bases and V by 4 bases; bases with no gene match: 2. The CDR3 length is 15 residues. The DNA of the CDR3 is TGTGCCAGCAGCCGCGGGACTAGCGGGGGGGAGACCCAGTACTTC. This codes for CASSRGTSGGETQYF.

The DNA for the CDR3 is TGCAGTGCTAGGGAGACTAGCGGGGGGAAAGCAGATACGCAGTATTTT. It codes for CSARETSGGKADTQYF. V is TRBV20-1 and J is TRBJ2-3, with 13 bases that match TRBD2. The CDR3 length is 16 residues. Germline values: CDR1 DFQATT, CDR2 SNEGSKA (reference sequence). V lost 3 bases and J lost 4; bases outside the gene matches: 7.

V usage is TRBV7-2 and J usage is TRBJ2-5; D unclear. Trimming took 1 base from V and 5 from J, leaving 11 bases between them. Germline CDR1 and CDR2: SGHTA and FQGNSA. The CDR3 has 14 amino acids. The DNA of the CDR3 is TGTGCCAGCAGCTTAGTACGGCTAGGGGAGACCCAGTACTTC. Protein sequence: CASSLVRLGETQYF.

The genes are TRBV30 and TRBJ1-1; tentative D call: TRBD1 (5 bases). The CDR3 loop spans 14 amino acids. Per the germline V gene, CDR1 is GTSNPN and CDR2 is SVGIG (reference sequence). Trimming pared 4 bases from V and 5 bases from J, leaving 17 bases between. This chain's CDR3 is CAWTVNVGRTEAFF. In nucleotides, the CDR3 is TGTGCCTGGACGGTGAACGTGGGGCGGACTGAAGCTTTCTTT.

The genes are TRBV5-1 and TRBJ2-3; TRBD1 or TRBD2 may be the D gene (6 bases each). CDR1 is SGHRS, CDR2 YFSETQ, per germline. This CDR3 contains 16 residues. Between the trimmed V and J ends, which lost 3 bases and 2 bases, there was a span of 16 bases. The CDR3 here is CASSYSQEGDTDTQYF. DNA of the CDR3: TGCGCCAGCAGCTACTCTCAGGAGGGGGACACAGATACGCAGTATTTT.

This chain links TRBV7-2 with TRBJ1-5, with TRBD1 matching 9 bases. V lost 2 bases to trimming and J lost 5 bases; unmatched junction nucleotides: 1. Germline V gene sequence: CDR1 SGHTA, CDR2 FQGNSA. The CDR3 has 14 amino acids. The DNA for the CDR3 is TGTGCCAGCAGCTTACGACAGGGGGATCAGCCCCAGCATTTT. Protein product: CASSLRQGDQPQHF.

The CDR3: CSAASGGAETQYF. The CDR3 DNA sequence: TGCAGTGCTGCTAGCGGGGGGGCCGAGACCCAGTACTTC. This sequence joins TRBV20-1 and TRBJ2-5; 12 bases line up with TRBD2. Per germline, CDR1 DFQATT and CDR2 SNEGSKA (reference sequence). The V gene end was trimmed by 5 bases and the J gene end by 5 bases; junction bases not matched to a gene: 3. The CDR3 contains 13 residues.

The genes are TRBV7-9 and TRBJ2-1; TRBD2 agrees at 11 bases. The ends lost 4 bases at V and 0 bases at J; junction bases unmatched: 5. The CDR3 runs 17 residues. Germline V CDR1 and CDR2: SEHNR, FQNEAQ (reference sequence). This CDR3 is CASSSRTSGSSYNEQFF. In nucleotides, the CDR3 is TGTGCCAGCAGCTCCCGGACTAGCGGGTCCTCCTACAATGAGCAGTTCTTC.

The V gene is TRBV6-5, the J gene TRBJ2-7, with D perhaps given as TRBD1 or TRBD2 (5 bases each). The V gene lost 5 bases and the J gene lost 8 bases, with 13 bases spanning the gap. From germline, CDR1 is MNHEY and CDR2 SVGAGI. There are 12 residues in the CDR3. As DNA, the CDR3 is TGTGCCAGCAGTAATGGACGGGGCCAGCAGTACTTC. Translation: CASSNGRGQQYF.

V is TRBV7-2 and J is TRBJ2-3; a weak D match, TRBD2 (6 bases). The V gene's germline CDR1 is SGHTA and CDR2 FQGNSA. There are 14 residues in the CDR3. V lost 0 bases to trimming and J lost 3 bases, with 7 bases between them. The CDR3 DNA reads TGTGCCAGCAGCTTAGCGGGACTGACAGATACGCAGTATTTT. Protein: CASSLAGLTDTQYF.

V gene TRBV5-1 combines with J gene TRBJ2-1; D may match TRBD1 or TRBD2 (5 bases each). Deletions cut 3 bases from V and 6 bases from J, with 19 bases between. The CDR3 spans 16 residues. Germline values: CDR1 SGHRS, CDR2 YFSETQ. Here the CDR3 DNA reads TGCGCCAGCAGCTCCATGCCGGCGGACGGGACCAATGAGCAGTTCTTC. This sequence encodes CASSSMPADGTNEQFF.

The chain's CDR3 is CASSSGTINNEQFF. The CDR3 nucleotides read TGTGCCAGTAGTTCAGGTACTATAAACAATGAGCAGTTCTTC. This chain links TRBV19 with TRBJ2-1, with D unresolved. This CDR3 has 14 residues. V was shortened by 5 bases and J by 5 bases, with 13 bases between the two germline ends. CDR1 is LNHDA and CDR2 is SQIVND in the germline V gene (reference sequence). Based on the CDR3 plus reference TRBV19 and TRBJ2-1, the full variable domain is DGGITQSPKYLFRKEGQNVTLSCEQNLNHDAMYWYRQDPGQGLRLIYYSQIVNDFQKGDIAEGYSVSREKKESFPLTVTSAQKNPTAFYLCASSSGTINNEQFFGPGTRLTVL.

This chain uses TRBV24-1 with TRBJ2-3; D is undetermined. Trimming removed 6 bases from V and 2 bases from J, with 2 bases in between. Germline values: CDR1 KGHDR, CDR2 SFDVKD. The CDR3 is 11 amino acids. This chain's CDR3 is CATSFTDTQYF. CDR3 in DNA: TGTGCCACCAGTTTCACAGATACGCAGTATTTT.

The chain recombines TRBV2 with TRBJ2-7, with D perhaps matching TRBD2 (6 bases). Germline assignment: CDR1 SNHLY and CDR2 FYNNEI. With 5 bases removed from V and 2 bases from J, the gap between germline ends came to 13 bases. This CDR3 comprises 14 residues. As DNA, the CDR3 is TGTGCCAGCAGTCTGCAGGGAGGCCCCTACGAGCAGTACTTC. Its protein is CASSLQGGPYEQYF. Using reference TRBV2 and TRBJ2-7 for the parts outside the CDR3, the full variable domain is EPEVTQTPSHQVTQMGQEVILRCVPISNHLYFYWYRQILGQKVEFLVSFYNNEISEKSEIFDDQFSVERPDGSNFTLKIRSTKLEDSAMYFCASSLQGGPYEQYFGPGTRLTVT.

The V and J genes are TRBV3-1 and TRBJ1-1; D call uncertain. Germline lookup yields CDR1 LGHDT and CDR2 YNNKEL (reference sequence). Trimming removed 1 base at V and 7 bases at J, with 4 bases between. This CDR3 spans 11 amino acids. This chain's CDR3 is CASSQGFEAFF. In DNA, the CDR3 is TGTGCCAGCAGCCAAGGTTTTGAAGCTTTCTTT.